This T cell receptor (beta chain) is from a study of cytomegalovirus exposure and HLA in healthy donors (dated by TCRdb to about 2017). As for the study more broadly: An earlier analysis of some 500 of the donors reported about 290 Gb of sequence data and around 120 million unique TCR beta sequences from roughly 200 million T cells. Roughly 300 gigabases of sequencing data and approximately 85 million unique TCR sequences were included in an early release covering about 700 HLA-typed donors. The genetic ancestry cluster associated with self-reported Caucasian donors included around four fifths of the 300 to 400 genotyped donors. The study aimed to test whether cataloging public T cell receptors could reveal signatures of past pathogen exposure. The study used immunosequencing to profile the T cell repertoires of approximately 690 subjects and linked those repertoires to cytomegalovirus serostatus. Along with the approximately 620-subject first cohort, a separate validation cohort of roughly 110 different subjects was used. To predict cytomegalovirus infection status, the study brought together high-throughput TCR immunosequencing, statistical association of individual TCRs with disease status, and machine learning. A later analysis re-analyzed previously published TCR beta repertoires from 500 to 700 donors and added high-resolution HLA genotyping to study TCR occurrence patterns. Rather than using new phenotypic data, the later analysis identified candidate immune exposures from TCR beta sequences and from how often those sequences occurred across donors. An earlier analysis of nearly 600 of the donors applied high-throughput TCR beta sequencing to assess whether each TCR beta V gene segment acted as functional or pseudogenic. Alongside the repertoire data, information on donor age, sex, ethnicity and CMV serostatus was compiled. Genome-wide SNP genotypes for about three fifths of the roughly 670 donors were used in a later genetic analysis, which treated that subset as a discovery cohort. Every repertoire in the discovery cohort had been generated on one and the same sequencing platform. HLA typing covered class I and class II loci at four-digit resolution. Typing coverage varied by locus: roughly 629-640 donors for A, B, C, DRB1 and DQB1; 522 for DQA1; about 590 for DPA1; under 490 for DPB1. Several DR-DQ haplotypes were handled as single units for association and clustering, since linkage in the cohort was strong. Across 398 genotyped donors of the cohort, an average of roughly 250,000 unique TCR beta nucleotide sequences per donor were sequenced, and approximately 17% of those sequences were non-productive.

In total, 666 healthy bone marrow donors made up the cohort. All cohort members were sampled while nominally healthy, although unrecorded immune exposures were likely present. The donor tested CMV seronegative, placing the donor among the 350 or so seronegative members of the cohort. Every donor gave a peripheral blood sample, and the peripheral blood mononuclear cells from that sample were used for TCR beta sequencing. Genomic DNA was extracted from the blood cell samples with the Qiagen DNeasy Blood Extraction Kit. The study at large found these results: According to the authors, the approach could potentially be generalized to other disease states and immunological phenotypes. An earlier analysis of approximately 590 of the donors showed that most TCR beta V segments appeared in productive rearrangements either about 87% or about 30% of the time, which broadly matched IMGT annotations. The classifier was reported to diagnose cytomegalovirus status with high specificity and sensitivity in both the original cohort and the validation cohort. The earlier analysis of fewer than 750 of the donors excluded roughly 16 rarely observed V segments, including chromosome 9 orphons, because counts were too low. When HLA alleles, especially DR and DQ, strongly co-occurred, TCR associations were difficult to assign to individual alleles. A later analysis found that TCR association rates varied across HLA loci, with DRB1 alleles showing the most associated TCRs and HLA-C alleles the fewest. A further reported finding was that TCR beta sequences accurately predicted the HLA-A and HLA-B alleles for most subjects in the first cohort. In vitro tests confirmed that three of the cytomegalovirus-associated TCR beta chains recognize cytomegalovirus antigens. In a later analysis, most CMV-associated TCR beta chains were found to appear HLA-restricted, with HLA associations seemingly driven largely by CMV exposure. The study gave a list of under 200 TCR beta chains associated with cytomegalovirus. V-gene and J-gene trimming of TCR beta chains was associated with a missense DCLRE1C variant in a later genetic analysis, and the association was replicated in an independent cohort. Roughly uniform sequencing depth across donors was assumed in presence/absence analyses, although this assumption may not hold. In a later analysis, HLA-associated TCR beta chains were found to be more clonally expanded and to have lower generation probabilities than equally common non-associated chains. CMV serostatus was the only immune exposure information available for the cohort. Most TCR sequences were observed very rarely across donors, whereas some public TCRs were present in many individuals. This cohort had only TCR beta chains sequenced, and the lack of alpha or paired-chain data limited which features could be detected. According to a later analysis, parvovirus B19, influenza, CMV and Epstein-Barr virus appeared linked to several top co-occurrence clusters. In a later analysis, 16,951 TCR beta sequences were associated with specific HLA alleles at a false discovery rate of 0.05. HLA typing was unavailable for some donors at each locus, so association tests used only the typed subset. A group of highly shared sequence variants was considered likely to be a technical artifact of the sequencing pipeline. Correlated functional status among segregating V segments might reflect linkage disequilibrium, but an unknown experimental factor could not be ruled out. According to a later genetic analysis, donors in an Asian-associated ancestry cluster had fewer N-insertions in productive TCRs than the approximately 700-donor mean.

Library creation used the immunoSEQ multiplex PCR assay. For the multiplex PCR, a mixture combining 60 forward primers for TCR Vbeta segments and 13 reverse primers for TCR Jbeta segments was used. Amplification of the CDR3 region of rearranged TCR beta genes was performed with a multiplex PCR assay on genomic DNA. Amplified TCR beta libraries were sequenced as 87-base-pair reads on the Illumina HiSeq System. In the authors' own workflow: A later analysis tallied 75 million to 95 million unique TCR beta chains across the 666 repertoires, and about 12 million of those chains were shared by two or more donors. Raw reads were error-corrected and collapsed into unique sequences by a nearest-neighbor algorithm in which closely related sequences were merged to remove PCR and sequencing errors. Alignment of CDR3 sequences to IMGT reference sequences was used to assign V, D and J gene segments. For a sequence to be retained, a match of at least six nucleotides was required to both a V gene segment and a J gene segment. A rearrangement was called productive if the CDR3 had no stop codons and remained in frame with V and J, and every other rearrangement was called non-productive. CDR3 was defined by IMGT convention, running from the second conserved V-encoded cysteine to the conserved J-encoded phenylalanine. Sequences without an unambiguous match to a single V gene segment were excluded from the earlier analysis of 587 of the donors. An earlier analysis of several hundred of the donors called V segments functional above 56.7% productive rearrangements and segregating when the between-donor standard deviation exceeded 5%. To diagnose cytomegalovirus status from the catalog of TCR beta chain sequences, a statistical classification framework was built. In a later analysis, V and J genes were assigned by comparing TCR nucleotide sequences against IMGT/GENE-DB human TR gene sequences. In a later analysis, CDR3 sequences and most-parsimonious VDJ recombination scenarios were assigned using the TCRdist pipeline. In a later analysis, each TCR beta chain was defined by its CDR3 amino acid sequence together with its V-gene family, and reads without a unique V-gene family were excluded. As a way to deal with suspected cross-contamination and a sequencing artifact, a later analysis dropped 450 to 600 nucleotide sequences that were highly shared and had low generation probability. In a later analysis, a clonal expansion index for each public chain was calculated from normalized within-repertoire ranks of inferred template counts. Generation probabilities in a later analysis came from a VDJ recombination model fitted to out-of-frame rearrangements, and those results were checked against IGoR. Hypergeometric tests were used in a later analysis to score TCR-TCR, TCR-HLA and TCR-CMV co-occurrence, with a repertoire-size bias correction applied to the TCR pairs. A later analysis estimated false discovery rates by permuting HLA or CMV assignments 20 times. In a later analysis, co-occurring TCRs were grouped using DBSCAN, and TCRdist sequence similarity was added for clustering within HLA-allele-positive subsets. Repertoires with fewer than 30,000 or more than 120,000 public chains were left out of co-occurrence clustering, as were five repertoires with anomalous nucleotide sharing. As stored in TCRdb, this immuneACCESS dataset retains in-frame rearrangements with V and J assigned. A fraction of the clones does not appear; measured against another copy, unresolved V genes explain less than half of the discrepancy, and the remainder lacks a known reason. That table supplies the V and J calls and clone size; D and trimming were determined from the DNA. The sample table holds approximately 170,000 clones, of which around 77% were seen once. The ten biggest clones cover about 1.4% of the sample.

Details on this clone: Its antigen is currently not known. Per-base quality was not reported, and no clone a single base away is much larger than it.

Sequenced: PBMCs. The receptor was isolated from a middle-aged man in good health and CMV-seronegative.

The bases are TGCGCCAGCTTATCCCAGGAAAACACTGAAGCTTTCTTT. It is translated as CASLSQENTEAFF. This chain joins TRBV5-1 to TRBJ1-1; a confident D gene designation cannot be given. The CDR3 numbers 13 residues from cysteine through phenylalanine. CDR3 DNA only is kept here, 39 bases in frame from base 1. V and J are truncated by 7 bases and 2 bases respectively, leaving an intervening sequence of 12 bases. The germline V gene yields SGHRS for CDR1 and YFSETQ for CDR2.